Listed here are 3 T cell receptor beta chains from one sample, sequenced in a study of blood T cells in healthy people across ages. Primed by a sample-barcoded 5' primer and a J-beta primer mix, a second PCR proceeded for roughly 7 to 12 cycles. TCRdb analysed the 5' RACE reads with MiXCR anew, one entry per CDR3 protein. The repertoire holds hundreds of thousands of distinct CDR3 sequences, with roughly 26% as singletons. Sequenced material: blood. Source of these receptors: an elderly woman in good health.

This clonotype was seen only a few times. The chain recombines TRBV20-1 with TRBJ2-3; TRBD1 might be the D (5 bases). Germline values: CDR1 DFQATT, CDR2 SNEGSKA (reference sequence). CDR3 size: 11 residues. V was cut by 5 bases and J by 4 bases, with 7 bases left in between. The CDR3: CSAWGPDTQYF. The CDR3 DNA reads TGCAGTGCTTGGGGCCCAGATACGCAGTATTTT.

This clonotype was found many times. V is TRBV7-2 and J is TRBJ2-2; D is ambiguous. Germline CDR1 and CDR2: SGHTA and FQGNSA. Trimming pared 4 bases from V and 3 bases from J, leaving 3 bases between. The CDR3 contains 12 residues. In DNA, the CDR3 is TGTGCCAGCAGCTACGACACCGGGGAGCTGTTTTTT. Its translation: CASSYDTGELFF.

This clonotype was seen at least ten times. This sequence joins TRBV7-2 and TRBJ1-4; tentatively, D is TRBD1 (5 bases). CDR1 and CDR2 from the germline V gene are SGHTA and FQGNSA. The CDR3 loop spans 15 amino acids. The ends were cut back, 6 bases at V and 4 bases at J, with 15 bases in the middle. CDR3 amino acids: CASSTRQYSNEKLFF. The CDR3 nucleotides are TGTGCCAGCAGTACACGACAGTACAGTAATGAAAAACTGTTTTTT.